Listed below are T cell receptor beta chains from one sample, sequenced in a study of cytomegalovirus exposure and HLA in healthy donors. Here immunoSEQ multiplex PCR was the method, and the copy in TCRdb shows in-frame clones only, minus some. The table has approximately 200,000 clones, 85% seen once. The specimen sequenced was PBMCs. All receptors derive from a woman aged 45-60 years in good health and CMV-seronegative. The CDR3 runs from the conserved cysteine through the conserved F or W. Each record gives: V gene, clone size, J gene, D gene, CDR3 protein, CDR3 DNA. The D gene is left open where the match is weak. Clone size is shown for a subset of rows, as once, few, many or a class of expanded clone.

V: TRBV27; size: -; J: TRBJ2-3; D: -; CDR3: CASSLSRAADTQYF; DNA: TGTGCCAGCAGTTTAAGCCGAGCGGCAGATACGCAGTATTTT
V: TRBV5-5; size: -; J: TRBJ1-2; D: -; CDR3: CASSYRRRQFDYGYTF; DNA: TGTGCCAGCAGCTATCGTCGGAGGCAGTTCGACTATGGCTACACCTTC
V: TRBV18; size: once; J: TRBJ2-7; D: TRBD2; CDR3: CASSEGLAGVDYEQYF; DNA: TGTGCCAGCTCAGAGGGACTAGCGGGAGTCGATTACGAGCAGTACTTC
V: TRBV5-8; size: -; J: TRBJ1-1; D: -; CDR3: CASSLWGGNTEAFF; DNA: TGTGCCAGCAGCTTGTGGGGCGGGAACACTGAAGCTTTCTTT
V: TRBV6-1; size: -; J: TRBJ1-5; D: -; CDR3: CASSSGNQPQHF; DNA: TGTGCCAGCAGTTCAGGGAACCAGCCCCAGCATTTT
V: TRBV7-9; size: -; J: TRBJ2-1; D: -; CDR3: CASSLYKGRDNEQFF; DNA: TGTGCCAGCAGCCTATACAAAGGCCGGGACAATGAGCAGTTCTTC
V: TRBV5-1; size: few; J: TRBJ2-3; D: TRBD2; CDR3: CASSLGVISGGPGTDTQYF; DNA: TGCGCCAGCAGCTTGGGCGTTATATCGGGAGGGCCGGGTACAGATACGCAGTATTTT
V: TRBV30; size: -; J: TRBJ2-1; D: TRBD2; CDR3: CAWSVPASGYNEQFF; DNA: TGTGCCTGGAGTGTACCGGCTAGCGGGTACAATGAGCAGTTCTTC
V: TRBV30; size: -; J: TRBJ1-4; D: -; CDR3: CAWRTSYREKLFF; DNA: TGTGCCTGGAGGACAAGTTACCGTGAAAAACTGTTTTTT
V: TRBV18; size: -; J: TRBJ2-7; D: -; CDR3: CASSPSREEQYF; DNA: TGTGCCAGCTCACCCAGCCGGGAGGAGCAGTACTTC